The clone carrying this TCR beta chain was picked up many times. Its antigen is unknown. From germline, CDR1 is KGHSH and CDR2 LQKENI. This CDR3 contains 14 residues. With 3 bases removed from V and 4 bases from J, the gap between germline ends came to 12 bases. Via MiXCR, TCRdb re-called the 5' RACE reads, giving one row per CDR3 protein. This sample carries hundreds of thousands of distinct CDR3 sequences, over 9% of them seen once, and the ten largest clones take roughly 1.5%. The data stem from a study of identical twins. Findings and caveats of the study: Beta out-of-frame sequences showed weaker excess twin sharing.

This same sample was also part of a study on yellow fever vaccine responses in identical twins.

The V gene is TRBV18, the J gene TRBJ1-2; D remains ambiguous. This receptor was taken from a woman aged 18-29 years in good health. The sample comprised PBMCs. In DNA form, the CDR3 reads TGTGCCAGCTCACCTCGGAGAGAGAGCTATGGCTACACCTTC. As protein: CASSPRRESYGYTF.